This TCR beta chain was identified in a study of graft-versus-host responses after intestinal transplantation. As for the study in general: Tacrolimus plus steroids were given to all recipients for 2 to 4 years, preceded by anti-thymocyte globulin induction. Study observations and caveats: GvH clones turned up in recipient marrow; some had shown up first in ileum or blood. Patients who carried graft-donor T cell macrochimerism also had high graft-versus-host to host-versus-graft clonal ratios in their allografts.

Concerning this clone itself: What it binds is unknown.

Germline values: CDR1 MNHEY, CDR2 SMNVEV (reference sequence). The length of the CDR3 is 14 residues. Losses at the gene ends were 3 bases for V and 7 bases for J; bases not matched to a gene: 5. Some clones are missing from TCRdb's copy, which holds only in-frame ones; the method was immunoSEQ multiplex PCR. Seen here are tens of thousands of clones, 87% observed once, and the top ten hold roughly 17%. Processing was applied to graft tissue in order to liberate intraepithelial and lamina propria lymphocytes. The material sequenced was ileum tissue, taken about 200 days after intestinal transplant. The sequence came from a human patient who received an intestinal transplant, so some T cells may come from the graft donor. The gene calls are TRBV27 and TRBJ2-7; TRBD1 aligns across 11 bases. The CDR3 loop is CASSFGQGAGEQYF. The CDR3 DNA reads TGTGCCAGCAGTTTCGGACAGGGGGCGGGTGAGCAGTACTTC.